These T cell receptor beta chains were read from a single sample in a study of blood T cell repertoires in COVID-19. Repertoires were generated with immunoSEQ multiplex PCR, while TCRdb's copy carries only in-frame clones and drops some. The profile shows about 21,000 clones, around 90% of them singletons. The sample taken for sequencing was peripheral blood. The receptors stem from a human donor with active COVID-19. The donor label of this sample is uncertain. The CDR3 runs from the conserved cysteine through the conserved F or W. D genes are given only for firm matches. Expanded clones get a size class; other rows say once, few or many, or leave the size out.

d_call: .
clone_size: .
j_call: TRBJ2-1
v_call: TRBV9
cdr3_nt: TGTGCCAGCAGCGTAGGAGCCGGGAGGCAGTTCTTC
cdr3_aa: CASSVGAGRQFF

d_call: .
clone_size: .
j_call: TRBJ2-7
v_call: TRBV12-3/TRBV12-4
cdr3_nt: TGTGCCAGCAGTTTAGCGCGGACGGGGGAGCAGTACTTC
cdr3_aa: CASSLARTGEQYF

d_call: .
clone_size: .
j_call: TRBJ2-3
v_call: TRBV19
cdr3_nt: TGTGCCAGTAGTAAAACAGGGCCCTTCCCTGGCCCTCCAATAACTAGCACAGATACGCAGTATTTT
cdr3_aa: CASSKTGPFPGPPITSTDTQYF

d_call: .
clone_size: .
j_call: TRBJ1-3
v_call: TRBV5-1
cdr3_nt: TGCGCCAGCAGCCCTCAGGGCATTGGAAACACCATATATTTT
cdr3_aa: CASSPQGIGNTIYF

d_call: .
clone_size: once
j_call: TRBJ2-3
v_call: TRBV6-5
cdr3_nt: TGTGCCAGCAGTTACAGGAGGGGTGACACGCAGTATTTT
cdr3_aa: CASSYRRGDTQYF

d_call: .
clone_size: .
j_call: TRBJ1-2
v_call: TRBV7-8
cdr3_nt: TGTGCCAGCAGCTTATCAAGAGCTTCACCCACAGTAAACTATGGCTACACCTTC
cdr3_aa: CASSLSRASPTVNYGYTF

d_call: TRBD1
clone_size: .
j_call: TRBJ2-1
v_call: TRBV5-4
cdr3_nt: TGTGCCAGCAGCCCCGTGGGGACAGTTCCTTTTTTGGACAATGAGCAGTTCTTC
cdr3_aa: CASSPVGTVPFLDNEQFF

d_call: .
clone_size: .
j_call: TRBJ1-2
v_call: TRBV11-2
cdr3_nt: TGTGCCAGCAGCTTAGCGGGAGGATCGTCCTATGGCTACACCTTC
cdr3_aa: CASSLAGGSSYGYTF

d_call: TRBD1
clone_size: .
j_call: TRBJ2-7
v_call: TRBV27
cdr3_nt: TGTGCCAGCAGAAAACCGGGACAGGGAGCCTACGAGCAGTACTTC
cdr3_aa: CASRKPGQGAYEQYF

d_call: TRBD1
clone_size: .
j_call: TRBJ1-5
v_call: TRBV4-2
cdr3_nt: TGTGCCAGCAGCCATTCCACAGGGGACAATCAGCCCCAGCATTTT
cdr3_aa: CASSHSTGDNQPQHF

d_call: TRBD2
clone_size: .
j_call: TRBJ2-3
v_call: TRBV7-9
cdr3_nt: TGTGCCAGCAGCCCCGCTAGCGGGACGCAGTATTTT
cdr3_aa: CASSPASGTQYF

d_call: .
clone_size: .
j_call: TRBJ1-3
v_call: TRBV30
cdr3_nt: TGTGCCTGGAGACTCTCAAACACCATATATTTT
cdr3_aa: CAWRLSNTIYF

d_call: TRBD1
clone_size: once
j_call: TRBJ1-2
v_call: TRBV30
cdr3_nt: TGTGCCTGGAACGAGAACAGGGGGAATGGCTACACCTTC
cdr3_aa: CAWNENRGNGYTF

d_call: .
clone_size: .
j_call: TRBJ2-3
v_call: TRBV9
cdr3_nt: TGTGCCAGCAGCGTAGCCCAGAGGAGCACAGATACGCAGTATTTT
cdr3_aa: CASSVAQRSTDTQYF

d_call: .
clone_size: .
j_call: TRBJ2-5
v_call: TRBV4-2
cdr3_nt: TGTGCCAGCAGCCAACAGGGGCCAGGGGCCCAAGAGACCCAGTACTTC
cdr3_aa: CASSQQGPGAQETQYF

d_call: .
clone_size: .
j_call: TRBJ2-7
v_call: TRBV18
cdr3_nt: TGTGCCAGCTCACCATCCACGGGATCGGGTGAGCAGTACTTC
cdr3_aa: CASSPSTGSGEQYF

d_call: .
clone_size: .
j_call: TRBJ1-5
v_call: TRBV5-5
cdr3_nt: TGTGCCAGCAGCTTGGGAGGTAACAATCAGCCCCAGCATTTT
cdr3_aa: CASSLGGNNQPQHF

d_call: .
clone_size: .
j_call: TRBJ1-2
v_call: TRBV6-5
cdr3_nt: TGTGCCAGCAGTTTCCACCAGGGGAGAGGCTACACCTTC
cdr3_aa: CASSFHQGRGYTF

d_call: .
clone_size: .
j_call: TRBJ1-1
v_call: TRBV7-6
cdr3_nt: TGTGCCAGCAGCATACTCAGGGGGAACACTGAAGCTTTCTTT
cdr3_aa: CASSILRGNTEAFF

d_call: .
clone_size: .
j_call: TRBJ2-3
v_call: TRBV30
cdr3_nt: TGTGCCTGGAGCAGAATTTTGGATACGCAGTATTTT
cdr3_aa: CAWSRILDTQYF

d_call: .
clone_size: .
j_call: TRBJ2-2
v_call: TRBV4-3
cdr3_nt: TGCGCCAGCAGCCAAGATGGAGGACAGTTCACCGGGGAGCTGTTTTTT
cdr3_aa: CASSQDGGQFTGELFF

d_call: .
clone_size: .
j_call: TRBJ1-2
v_call: TRBV5-4
cdr3_nt: TGTGCCAGCAGCTTTTCAGGTGGCTACACCTTC
cdr3_aa: CASSFSGGYTF

d_call: .
clone_size: .
j_call: TRBJ2-1
v_call: TRBV9
cdr3_nt: TGTGCCAGCAGCAGCGTCCTGGGCTACAATGAGCAGTTCTTC
cdr3_aa: CASSSVLGYNEQFF

d_call: .
clone_size: .
j_call: TRBJ2-5
v_call: TRBV10-2
cdr3_nt: TGCGCCAGCAGTGAGTGGGCAGGTGGACAAGAGACCCAGTACTTC
cdr3_aa: CASSEWAGGQETQYF

d_call: .
clone_size: medium-sized
j_call: TRBJ1-5
v_call: TRBV10-2
cdr3_nt: TGCGCCAGCAGTGAGTCCGGGGTAGGCCAGCCCCAGCATTTT
cdr3_aa: CASSESGVGQPQHF

d_call: TRBD2
clone_size: .
j_call: TRBJ2-3
v_call: TRBV7-3
cdr3_nt: TGTGCCAGCAGCTCCGGACTAGCGGGACGCACAGATACGCAGTATTTT
cdr3_aa: CASSSGLAGRTDTQYF

d_call: .
clone_size: .
j_call: TRBJ2-1
v_call: TRBV18
cdr3_nt: TGTGCCAGCTCACCACAGACGGGTGGCTCCTACAATGAGCAGTTCTTC
cdr3_aa: CASSPQTGGSYNEQFF

d_call: .
clone_size: few
j_call: TRBJ1-2
v_call: TRBV7-2
cdr3_nt: TGTGCCAGCAGCTCCCCAGGGGCCTTTTGGGGCTACACCTTC
cdr3_aa: CASSSPGAFWGYTF

d_call: .
clone_size: once
j_call: TRBJ2-1
v_call: TRBV4-2
cdr3_nt: TGTGCCAGCAGCCAACTCTCTAGTTCCTACAATGAGCAGTTCTTC
cdr3_aa: CASSQLSSSYNEQFF

d_call: TRBD2
clone_size: .
j_call: TRBJ2-1
v_call: TRBV7-8
cdr3_nt: TGTGCCAGCAGCTTAGATAGGCTAGCGGGAGCCGATGAGCAGTTCTTC
cdr3_aa: CASSLDRLAGADEQFF

d_call: .
clone_size: .
j_call: TRBJ1-2
v_call: TRBV29-1
cdr3_nt: TGCAGCGTTGGGTCCCAGGGTGCGGATAATGGCTACACCTTC
cdr3_aa: CSVGSQGADNGYTF

d_call: .
clone_size: .
j_call: TRBJ1-1
v_call: TRBV12-3/TRBV12-4
cdr3_nt: TGTGCCAGCAGTTGGGGCGGAACACTTGGGGCTTTCTTT
cdr3_aa: CASSWGGTLGAFF

d_call: TRBD2
clone_size: .
j_call: TRBJ2-7
v_call: TRBV11-2
cdr3_nt: TGTGCCAGCAGCTTGGCGGGAGGGATCTACGAGCAGTACTTC
cdr3_aa: CASSLAGGIYEQYF

d_call: .
clone_size: .
j_call: TRBJ1-5
v_call: TRBV24-1
cdr3_nt: TGTGCCACCAGTGATGCGGGGGGCGCAGGTCAGCCCCAGCATTTT
cdr3_aa: CATSDAGGAGQPQHF

d_call: .
clone_size: few
j_call: TRBJ1-4
v_call: TRBV28
cdr3_nt: TGTGCCAGCAGGGTGGGACAAACTAATGAAAAACTGTTTTTT
cdr3_aa: CASRVGQTNEKLFF

d_call: .
clone_size: .
j_call: TRBJ2-1
v_call: TRBV7-6
cdr3_nt: TGTGCCAGCAGCTTAGCTGGGTGGCGGAGCTCCTACAATGAGCAGTTCTTC
cdr3_aa: CASSLAGWRSSYNEQFF

d_call: .
clone_size: once
j_call: TRBJ2-7
v_call: TRBV5-1
cdr3_nt: TGCGCCAGCAGTTCTAGCGCAAACTCCTACGAGCAGTACTTC
cdr3_aa: CASSSSANSYEQYF

d_call: TRBD1
clone_size: .
j_call: TRBJ2-7
v_call: TRBV19
cdr3_nt: TGTGCCAGTAGTTACAGGGGTCGCTACGAGCAGTACTTC
cdr3_aa: CASSYRGRYEQYF

d_call: TRBD1
clone_size: .
j_call: TRBJ2-3
v_call: TRBV2
cdr3_nt: TGTGCCAGCAGTAGGGCACAGGGGGCTGGGTCAGATACGCAGTATTTT
cdr3_aa: CASSRAQGAGSDTQYF

d_call: TRBD1
clone_size: .
j_call: TRBJ1-3
v_call: TRBV28
cdr3_nt: TGTGCCAGCAGTCCGCGTTCCCCAGGGGGCTCTGGAAACACCATATATTTT
cdr3_aa: CASSPRSPGGSGNTIYF

d_call: TRBD1
clone_size: .
j_call: TRBJ2-7
v_call: TRBV29-1
cdr3_nt: TGCAGCGTTCGACAGGGGGCGTGGGAGCAGTACTTC
cdr3_aa: CSVRQGAWEQYF

d_call: .
clone_size: .
j_call: TRBJ1-6
v_call: TRBV2
cdr3_nt: TGTGCCAGCAGTGAACAGCCCGACCGGGATTCACCCCTCCACTTT
cdr3_aa: CASSEQPDRDSPLHF

d_call: TRBD2
clone_size: .
j_call: TRBJ2-6
v_call: TRBV9
cdr3_nt: TGTGCCAGCAGCGTAGGTTTAGCGGGAGGTTGCTCTGGGGCCAACGTCCTGACTTTC
cdr3_aa: CASSVGLAGGCSGANVLTF

d_call: TRBD2
clone_size: few
j_call: TRBJ2-1
v_call: TRBV7-2
cdr3_nt: TGTGCCAGCAGCCCAACTAGCGGGAGCCACGATGAGCAGTTCTTC
cdr3_aa: CASSPTSGSHDEQFF

d_call: .
clone_size: once
j_call: TRBJ2-3
v_call: TRBV5-1
cdr3_nt: TGCGCCAGCAGCTTGAACCGGGGTGGGGCAGATACGCAGTATTTT
cdr3_aa: CASSLNRGGADTQYF

d_call: TRBD2
clone_size: .
j_call: TRBJ2-7
v_call: TRBV19
cdr3_nt: TGTGCCAGTAGTATAGTTGGCGGGACTAGCGGGTTATCCCCCTACGAGCAGTACTTC
cdr3_aa: CASSIVGGTSGLSPYEQYF

d_call: TRBD2
clone_size: .
j_call: TRBJ2-7
v_call: TRBV28
cdr3_nt: TGTGCCAGCAGCCCTAGCGGGAGGCCCTCCTACGAGCAGTACTTC
cdr3_aa: CASSPSGRPSYEQYF

d_call: .
clone_size: .
j_call: TRBJ2-7
v_call: TRBV19
cdr3_nt: TGTGCCACCGCAAAATTCTCCTACTACGAGCAGTACTTC
cdr3_aa: CATAKFSYYEQYF

d_call: .
clone_size: few
j_call: TRBJ1-1
v_call: TRBV21-1
cdr3_nt: TGTGCCAGCAGTACAGGGGGGCACACTGAAGCTTTCTTT
cdr3_aa: CASSTGGHTEAFF

d_call: TRBD2
clone_size: .
j_call: TRBJ2-5
v_call: TRBV5-1
cdr3_nt: TGCGCCAGCAGCTTGGATGGACTAGCGGGAGCAAAAGAGACCCAGTACTTC
cdr3_aa: CASSLDGLAGAKETQYF

d_call: TRBD2
clone_size: .
j_call: TRBJ2-1
v_call: TRBV27
cdr3_nt: TGTGCCAGCAGTCCCTCGGGCGGACTAGCGGGGACCAATGAGCAGTTCTTC
cdr3_aa: CASSPSGGLAGTNEQFF

d_call: .
clone_size: .
j_call: TRBJ2-1
v_call: TRBV4-1
cdr3_nt: TGCGCCAGCAGCCTAGGACTGCGAGGCTATGAGCAGTTCTTC
cdr3_aa: CASSLGLRGYEQFF

d_call: TRBD1
clone_size: .
j_call: TRBJ2-7
v_call: TRBV4-3
cdr3_nt: TGCGCCAGCAGCCAAGATTTAGCGACAGGGGCACGGTACGAGCAGTACTTC
cdr3_aa: CASSQDLATGARYEQYF

d_call: .
clone_size: .
j_call: TRBJ2-7
v_call: TRBV3-1/TRBV3-2
cdr3_nt: TGTGCCAGCAGCTACCCTATTAACGAGCAGTACTTC
cdr3_aa: CASSYPINEQYF

d_call: TRBD2
clone_size: once
j_call: TRBJ2-2
v_call: TRBV27
cdr3_nt: TGTGCCAGCAATCGGCTAGCGGGAGGTAACGGGGAGCTGTTTTTT
cdr3_aa: CASNRLAGGNGELFF

d_call: TRBD2
clone_size: .
j_call: TRBJ2-1
v_call: TRBV28
cdr3_nt: TGTGCCAGCAGTACCGGGGGGAGCTCCTACAATGAGCAGTTCTTC
cdr3_aa: CASSTGGSSYNEQFF

d_call: .
clone_size: .
j_call: TRBJ2-1
v_call: TRBV29-1
cdr3_nt: TGCAGCGTTGGGTATGGCCGTAGCGACAATGAGCAGTTCTTC
cdr3_aa: CSVGYGRSDNEQFF